The clone carrying this T cell receptor (beta chain) has more than one count but fewer than ten. The source of the sample is a study of blood T cell repertoires in COVID-19. The age range of participants was about 18 to 89 years, with residence in about 25 US areas. Original methodology: Amplifying reference gene primers gave estimates of nucleated cell counts. TCRdb's copy holds only in-frame clones and misses some; the assay was immunoSEQ multiplex PCR. V and J calls plus clone size are reproduced from that table; the DNA served to infer D and trimming. The profile shows about 140,000 clones, 86% of them singletons. Trimming stripped 1 base from V and 3 bases from J, with 15 bases between. The CDR3 has 17 amino acids. Germline values: CDR1 SGHTA, CDR2 FQGNSA.

This TCR was recovered from a man between 45 and 60 years old who had recovered from COVID-19. V is TRBV7-2 and J is TRBJ2-2; tentatively, D is TRBD2 (5 bases). Sequencing was performed on PBMCs or T cells enriched from blood (not recorded which). The CDR3 is CASSLDSGLSYTGELFF. CDR3 nucleotides: TGTGCCAGCAGCTTAGATAGTGGACTTAGTTACACCGGGGAGCTGTTTTTT. Filled out from reference TRBV7-2 and TRBJ2-2, the complete variable domain reads GAGVSQSPSNKVTEKGKDVELRCDPISGHTALYWYRQSLGQGLEFLIYFQGNSAPDKSGLPSDRFSAERTGGSVSTLTIQRTQQEDSAVYLCASSLDSGLSYTGELFFGEGSRLTVL.